This T cell receptor (beta chain) derives from a study of CD8+CD57+ T cells in acquired aplastic anemia. Study in general: Across the sorted CD4+ and CD8+ cells, DNA amounts averaged approximately 3.1 ug.

The template for TCR beta VDJ and CDR3 sequence profiling was genomic DNA. Each CDR3 protein gets one entry after TCRdb re-called the reads with MiXCR. The sample includes under 350,000 distinct CDR3 sequences, approximately 58% seen only once; the top ten take roughly 1.3%. A note on this clonotype: Its matching antigen is unknown.

Study-level results: It was found that fewer than 35 CD8+ CDR3 sequences were shared between patients and controls.

Selection for sequencing was limited to patients who had shown CD8+CD57+ cell expansion by flow cytometry. Diagnosis of severe acquired aplastic anemia applied to all patients. Blood samples were obtained from patients who had received no prior therapy. Germline trimming cut 8 bases from V and 5 bases from J; bases unmatched to any gene: 3. CDR1 is ENHRY, CDR2 SYGVKD, per germline. The CDR3 covers 12 residues. This sequence joins TRBV10-3 and TRBJ1-1; 9 bases line up with TRBD1. The sequenced sample was sorted CD4+, CD8+, or CD8+CD57+ T cells (not recorded which) from PBMCs. The receptor's source is a human donor with aplastic anemia. CDR3 loop: CAIQGQGTEAFF. The CDR3, as DNA: TGTGCCATCCAGGGACAGGGTACTGAAGCTTTCTTT.